This T cell receptor (beta chain) was documented in a study of control samples from healthy donors and cancer patients. Clones were sequenced by immunoSEQ multiplex PCR, and TCRdb holds only the in-frame ones, with some missing. The data hold 50,000 to 65,000 clones, with about nine tenths observed a single time. The sequencing input was PBMCs. The source of this sequence is a woman aged 45-65 years with colorectal cancer.

The CDR3 loop reads CASSPGTSDTDTQYF. The CDR3 DNA is TGCGCCAGCAGCCCCGGGACTAGCGACACAGATACGCAGTATTTT. The gene calls are TRBV5-1 and TRBJ2-3; 10 bases are shared with TRBD2. Trimming took 4 bases from V and 2 from J; bases not matched to a gene: 4. Per germline, CDR1 SGHRS and CDR2 YFSETQ. This CDR3 has 15 residues.